A selection of T cell receptor beta chains follows, all from one sample in a study of shared clonotypes between healthy human individuals. Generated by immunoSEQ multiplex PCR, the TCRdb table keeps only in-frame clones and is missing some. The sample gives under 2,000,000 clones, approximately 95% of which show up once; under 1.5% is in the top ten. Sequences were obtained from naive CD8+ T cells sorted from blood. The receptor set was obtained from a man aged 18 to 29 in good health. CDR3s include the opening cysteine and the closing phenylalanine or tryptophan. D genes are given only for firm matches. Rows may omit the clone size; those that give it use once, few, many or a size class.

V gene,CDR3 length,D gene,J gene,clone size,CDR3 protein,CDR3 DNA
TRBV28,15,-,TRBJ1-1,-,CASNGHLVSNTEAFF,TGTGCCAGCAACGGACACCTGGTATCGAACACTGAAGCTTTCTTT
TRBV11-2,14,-,TRBJ2-5,-,CASSLAWTEETQYF,TGTGCCAGCAGCTTAGCATGGACGGAAGAGACCCAGTACTTC
TRBV30,13,-,TRBJ1-2,-,CAWSVTTGWGYTF,TGTGCCTGGAGTGTAACTACGGGTTGGGGCTACACCTTC
TRBV25-1,14,-,TRBJ1-5,-,CASSERGGIQPQHF,TGTGCCAGCAGTGAAAGGGGGGGCATTCAGCCCCAGCATTTT
TRBV9,15,TRBD1,TRBJ1-1,-,CASSAKGQGFTEAFF,TGTGCCAGCAGCGCCAAGGGACAGGGATTCACTGAAGCTTTCTTT
TRBV6-5,15,TRBD1,TRBJ2-2,-,CASSSIDRDTGELFF,TGTGCCAGCAGTTCCATAGACAGGGACACCGGGGAGCTGTTTTTT
TRBV6-6,12,-,TRBJ2-1,-,CASSGSYNEQFF,TGTGCCAGCTCCGGCTCCTACAATGAGCAGTTCTTC
TRBV5-4,14,TRBD1,TRBJ1-4,once,CASSFTGDSEKLFF,TGTGCCAGCAGCTTTACAGGGGATTCGGAAAAACTGTTTTTT
TRBV19,18,TRBD2,TRBJ2-7,-,CASSIRGGLAGRTYEQYF,TGTGCCAGTAGTATAAGGGGGGGACTAGCGGGACGAACCTACGAGCAGTACTTC
TRBV29-1,14,TRBD1,TRBJ2-7,-,CSVNLATGVLEQYF,TGCAGCGTAAATCTCGCGACAGGGGTTCTCGAGCAGTACTTC
TRBV2,14,-,TRBJ2-7,-,CASSDGFLSYEQYF,TGTGCCAGCAGTGATGGCTTCCTCTCCTACGAGCAGTACTTC
TRBV21-1,11,-,TRBJ1-4,-,CARLPNEKLFF,TGTGCCCGGCTACCTAATGAAAAACTGTTTTTT
TRBV5-4,19,-,TRBJ1-1,-,CASSLGGANNREGNTEAFF,TGTGCCAGCAGCTTGGGCGGGGCCAATAACCGGGAGGGGAACACTGAAGCTTTCTTT
TRBV5-1,16,-,TRBJ1-1,-,CASSFTGPSPGTEAFF,TGCGCCAGCAGCTTCACGGGCCCTTCGCCGGGCACTGAAGCTTTCTTT
TRBV27,16,-,TRBJ2-1,-,CASSLSRGAGHNEQFF,TGTGCCAGCAGTTTATCGCGGGGCGCTGGGCACAATGAGCAGTTCTTC
TRBV7-9,12,TRBD1,TRBJ1-2,few,CASFSTGDGYTF,TGTGCCAGCTTTTCAACAGGGGATGGCTACACCTTC
TRBV7-9,16,-,TRBJ2-7,-,CASSSSDVAVGYEQYF,TGTGCCAGCAGCTCCTCCGACGTGGCCGTAGGCTACGAGCAGTACTTC
TRBV27,14,TRBD1,TRBJ2-1,-,CASTLDAGGHEQFF,TGTGCCAGCACTCTGGACGCAGGGGGCCATGAGCAGTTCTTC
TRBV11-1,14,TRBD1,TRBJ2-7,-,CASSWTGRRYEQYF,TGTGCCAGCAGCTGGACAGGGCGTCGGTACGAGCAGTACTTC
TRBV4-3,17,-,TRBJ2-2,-,CASSLVFPAVPTGELFF,TGCGCCAGCAGCCTCGTCTTCCCGGCCGTTCCTACCGGGGAGCTGTTTTTT
TRBV7-6,16,-,TRBJ2-1,-,CASSLGGRGTYNEQFF,TGTGCCAGCAGCTTAGGGGGGCGGGGGACCTACAATGAGCAGTTCTTC
TRBV30,13,TRBD1,TRBJ1-6,-,CAWDRGRDSPLHF,TGTGCCTGGGACAGGGGGCGCGATTCACCCCTCCACTTT
TRBV28,15,TRBD1,TRBJ1-3,-,CASRADRGNGNTIYF,TGTGCCAGCAGAGCGGACAGGGGAAATGGAAACACCATATATTTT
TRBV7-9,13,-,TRBJ2-7,-,CASSINGPYEQYF,TGTGCCAGCAGCATTAACGGCCCCTACGAGCAGTACTTC
TRBV25-1,14,TRBD1,TRBJ1-1,-,CASSVSFQGAEAFF,TGTGCCAGCAGTGTTAGTTTCCAGGGGGCTGAAGCTTTCTTT
TRBV19,19,-,TRBJ1-4,-,CASSKPTTGALHLDEKLFF,TGTGCCAGTAGTAAACCCACCACCGGGGCCTTACACTTGGATGAAAAACTGTTTTTT
TRBV11-2,14,-,TRBJ2-7,-,CASSFQASSYEQYF,TGTGCCAGCAGCTTCCAGGCGAGCTCCTACGAGCAGTACTTC
TRBV25-1,15,-,TRBJ2-7,-,CASSESGWGRDEQYF,TGTGCCAGCAGTGAATCAGGGTGGGGGAGAGACGAGCAGTACTTC
TRBV25-1,17,TRBD2,TRBJ2-3,-,CASSARLAGVGTDTQYF,TGTGCCAGCAGTGCCCGACTAGCGGGTGTCGGCACAGATACGCAGTATTTT
TRBV5-3,16,-,TRBJ2-1,-,CARSLVCGSSYNEQFF,TGTGCCAGAAGCTTGGTATGCGGTAGCTCCTACAATGAGCAGTTCTTC
TRBV5-5,17,TRBD2,TRBJ2-1,-,CASSLPETSGSRNEQFF,TGTGCCAGCAGCTTACCCGAGACTAGCGGGAGTAGGAATGAGCAGTTCTTC
TRBV5-1,17,TRBD2,TRBJ2-2,-,CASQIHPGRVNTGELFF,TGCGCCAGCCAAATCCACCCAGGGAGGGTGAACACCGGGGAGCTGTTTTTT
TRBV7-6,19,TRBD2,TRBJ2-7,-,CASSLGPLRQTSASHEQYF,TGTGCCAGCAGCTTAGGCCCCTTACGGCAGACTAGCGCCAGCCACGAGCAGTACTTC
TRBV7-8,15,TRBD2,TRBJ2-3,-,CASSPASGGLDTQYF,TGTGCCAGCAGCCCCGCTAGCGGGGGGCTCGATACGCAGTATTTT
TRBV7-9,14,-,TRBJ1-1,-,CASSRKGEYTEAFF,TGTGCCAGCAGCCGGAAGGGGGAGTACACTGAAGCTTTCTTT
TRBV10-3,14,-,TRBJ1-2,-,CAISEYPGRYGYTF,TGTGCCATCAGTGAGTACCCCGGGCGGTATGGCTACACCTTC
TRBV4-1,16,TRBD1,TRBJ2-7,-,CASSPLAEGAPREQYF,TGCGCCAGCAGCCCATTAGCCGAGGGGGCGCCGCGGGAGCAGTACTTC
TRBV7-7,15,-,TRBJ2-5,-,CASSFPGPPPETQYF,TGTGCTAGCAGCTTCCCGGGACCCCCTCCAGAGACCCAGTACTTC
TRBV6-5,14,TRBD2,TRBJ2-1,-,CASSYEGSGNEQFF,TGTGCCAGCAGTTATGAGGGTAGCGGGAATGAGCAGTTCTTC
TRBV9,15,-,TRBJ2-6,-,CASTLTGSGANVLTF,TGTGCCAGCACCCTAACAGGTTCTGGGGCCAACGTCCTGACTTTC
TRBV29-1,14,TRBD1,TRBJ2-7,-,CSALSPTGAYEQYF,TGCAGCGCCCTGTCCCCTACAGGGGCCTACGAGCAGTACTTC
TRBV5-6,15,-,TRBJ2-7,-,CASSLYAESSYEQYF,TGTGCCAGCAGCTTGTATGCGGAGAGCTCCTACGAGCAGTACTTC
TRBV13,13,TRBD1,TRBJ2-3,-,CASGRQGTDTQYF,TGTGCCAGCGGGAGACAGGGGACAGATACGCAGTATTTT
TRBV6-5,13,-,TRBJ1-2,-,CASSPGGLNGYTF,TGTGCCAGCAGCCCCGGTGGGTTAAATGGCTACACCTTC
TRBV9,17,TRBD2,TRBJ2-1,-,CASSVSPLAGEYNEQFF,TGTGCCAGCAGCGTTTCCCCCCTAGCGGGAGAATACAATGAGCAGTTCTTC
TRBV28,19,-,TRBJ2-3,once,CASSLVTGHWGMDTDTQYF,TGTGCCAGCAGTTTAGTAACGGGTCACTGGGGGATGGACACAGATACGCAGTATTTT
TRBV5-8,14,-,TRBJ2-3,-,CASSLATLGDTQYF,TGTGCCAGCAGCTTGGCCACCCTCGGAGATACGCAGTATTTT
TRBV7-9,15,TRBD1,TRBJ2-7,-,CASSSDDRETYEQYF,TGTGCCAGCAGCTCCGATGACAGGGAAACCTACGAGCAGTACTTC
TRBV4-3,16,TRBD2,TRBJ2-5,-,CASSQDWPSGGETQYF,TGCGCCAGCAGCCAAGATTGGCCTAGCGGGGGCGAGACCCAGTACTTC
TRBV5-4,15,-,TRBJ2-1,-,CASSPGTSTYNEQFF,TGTGCCAGCAGCCCCGGGACATCAACCTACAATGAGCAGTTCTTC
TRBV5-5,14,-,TRBJ1-6,-,CASSFGSGNSPLHF,TGTGCCAGCAGCTTCGGATCGGGGAATTCACCCCTCCACTTT
TRBV11-2,13,-,TRBJ1-2,-,CASSLDPQRFSTF,TGTGCCAGCAGCTTAGATCCCCAGAGGTTCTCCACCTTC
TRBV9,15,TRBD2,TRBJ2-2,-,CASSDTSGSGGELFF,TGTGCCAGCAGCGATACTAGCGGGAGCGGCGGGGAGCTGTTTTTT
TRBV27,15,TRBD1,TRBJ2-7,-,CASSSVGTGLTEQYF,TGTGCCAGCAGTTCCGTAGGGACAGGGTTAACCGAGCAGTACTTC
TRBV5-6,14,-,TRBJ1-2,-,CASSLQGYDYGYTF,TGTGCCAGCAGCTTACAGGGTTATGACTATGGCTACACCTTC
TRBV5-8,16,-,TRBJ1-6,-,CASSRVTGSYNSPLHF,TGTGCCAGCAGCAGAGTAACCGGGAGCTATAATTCACCCCTCCACTTT
TRBV4-1,17,TRBD2,TRBJ2-5,-,CASSPSLVPSGEETQYF,TGCGCCAGCAGCCCCTCCCTTGTCCCGAGCGGGGAAGAGACCCAGTACTTC
TRBV4-1,15,-,TRBJ2-1,-,CASSQGTWGGNEQFF,TGCGCCAGCAGCCAGGGGACATGGGGGGGGAATGAGCAGTTCTTC
TRBV13,16,TRBD1,TRBJ2-2,-,CASSQGDTENTGELFF,TGTGCCAGCAGCCAGGGGGACACCGAGAACACCGGGGAGCTGTTTTTT
TRBV4-3,16,-,TRBJ2-3,-,CASSQDYGYEGDTQYF,TGCGCCAGCAGCCAAGATTACGGGTATGAAGGGGATACGCAGTATTTT